Listed below are T cell receptor beta chains from one sample, sequenced in a study of regulatory T cells in long-lasting Graves disease. From the multiplex PCR reads, TCRdb called clonotypes with MiXCR, one entry per CDR3 protein. The sample includes 400,000 to 550,000 distinct CDR3 sequences, about 17% of them seen just once. The same data also contributed to another study, on T cells in Graves' hyperthyroidism and ophthalmopathy.

Sequences were derived from peripheral blood mononuclear cells (PBMCs), sampled at new diagnosis, from a patient treated with antithyroid drugs. These receptors were taken from a woman aged 18 to 35 with Graves disease. CDR3s include the opening cysteine and the closing phenylalanine or tryptophan. The D gene is left open where the match is weak. Size is stated for part of the rows, as once, few or many counts, or as a class when the clone is expanded.

TRBV27,TRBD2,NA,TRBJ2-4,CASSPVAGVAKNIQYF,TGTGCCAGCAGTCCGGTGGCGGGAGTGGCCAAAAACATTCAGTACTTC
TRBV11-2,NA,NA,TRBJ2-7,CASSEIHPSGSYEQYF,TGTGCCAGCAGCGAAATCCACCCCTCGGGTTCCTACGAGCAGTACTTC
TRBV2,TRBD1,many,TRBJ1-5,CASSATGGRQPQHF,TGTGCCAGCAGCGCGACAGGGGGCAGGCAGCCCCAGCATTTT
TRBV7-6,NA,many,TRBJ2-3,CASSLERSSTDTQYF,TGTGCCAGCAGCTTAGAACGGTCAAGCACAGATACGCAGTATTTT
TRBV27,NA,many,TRBJ2-1,CASSFRPANINEQFF,TGTGCCAGCAGTTTTAGGCCAGCAAATATCAATGAGCAGTTCTTC
TRBV7-2,NA,many,TRBJ2-3,CASSLMPGATDTQYF,TGTGCCAGCAGCTTAATGCCCGGGGCCACAGATACGCAGTATTTT
TRBV20-1,TRBD2,few,TRBJ2-1,CSPIAGDDEQFF,TGCAGTCCTATAGCGGGAGACGATGAGCAGTTCTTC
TRBV4-3,NA,NA,TRBJ2-5,CASSQTRDLQETQYF,TGCGCCAGCAGCCAAACCAGGGACCTTCAAGAGACCCAGTACTTC
TRBV20-1,NA,many,TRBJ1-1,CSARGGSEAFF,TGCAGTGCTAGAGGGGGTTCTGAAGCTTTCTTT
TRBV7-6,NA,many,TRBJ2-1,CASSLNFVENEQFF,TGTGCCAGCAGCTTAAATTTCGTGGAGAATGAGCAGTTCTTC
TRBV5-1,TRBD1,few,TRBJ1-2,CASSVPRDRGLYYGYTF,TGCGCCAGCAGCGTCCCCCGGGACAGGGGGCTCTACTATGGCTACACCTTC